This T cell receptor beta chain appears in the sequencing data of a study of T-cell memory formation after mild COVID-19. The junction had 2 bases not matched to a gene; V was cut back by 5 bases and J by 2 bases. This CDR3 is 14 amino acids long. Germline V gives CDR1 LGHNT, CDR2 FRNRAP. Study-wide points: Shrinking CD4+ clones were chiefly CM and EM; CD8+ ones were chiefly EMRA.

This clonotype showed up many times. Its antigen is currently unknown. From 5'RACE with constant-segment primers came TCR alpha and TCR beta cDNA libraries that carried sample barcodes and UMIs. TCRdb recomputed calls from the 5' RACE reads with MiXCR, one row per CDR3 protein. The table records about 440,000 distinct CDR3 sequences, around 19% of them present only once. The sequence was collected from an adult woman who had mild COVID-19 (a few samples of this study predate the infection). Cell type and time point are not known. V usage is TRBV12-5 and J usage is TRBJ2-2; 7 positions agree with TRBD1. The specimen was PBMCs or a T cell subset sorted from them (not recorded which). CDR3 in amino acids: CASGRDRNTGELFF. The CDR3 nucleotides are TGTGCTAGTGGTCGGGACAGAAACACCGGGGAGCTGTTTTTT. The entire variable domain, with the rest obtained from reference TRBV12-5 and TRBJ2-2, is as follows: DARVTQTPRHKVTEMGQEVTMRCQPILGHNTVFWYRQTMMQGLELLAYFRNRAPLDDSGMPKDRFSAEMPDATLATLKIQPSEPRDSAVYFCASGRDRNTGELFFGEGSRLTVL.